The 20 T cell receptor beta chains reported below all come from one sample, sequenced in a study of molecular identifiers for immune sequencing clone quantification. TCRdb analysed the PCR reads with MiXCR anew, one entry per CDR3 protein. There are about half a million distinct CDR3 sequences in the sample; 20% to 25% occur only once, and 0.7% to 1% lies in the top ten. What was sequenced was naive CD8+ T cells from blood, with Jurkat cell RNA spiked in. The subset: FACS-sorted CD8+CD4-CCR7+CD45RA+ naive T cells. These receptors came from a human donor in good health. Some libraries in this study had Jurkat cell RNA spiked in.

The J gene is TRBJ1-5, the V gene TRBV20-1, with unresolved D. The germline CDR1 and CDR2 sequences are DFQATT and SNEGSKA (reference sequence). The V gene lost 0 bases and the J gene lost 7 bases, with 10 bases spanning the gap. CDR3 length: 13 amino acids. Here the CDR3 reads CSAREGRLQPQHF. The CDR3 nucleotides are TGCAGTGCTAGAGAGGGGAGGCTCCAGCCCCAGCATTTT.

This clonotype was counted many times. This rearrangement joins TRBV4-1 to TRBJ1-4; 7 positions agree with TRBD1. CDR1 MGHRA and CDR2 YSYEKL come from the germline V gene. CDR3 size: 15 residues. V shed 0 bases and J 4 bases; nucleotides not matched to a gene: 2. The CDR3 DNA reads TGCGCCAGCAGCCAAGAGACAGGGAATAATGAAAAACTGTTTTTT. It encodes CASSQETGNNEKLFF.

With regard to this clonotype: A much more abundant neighbour one base away suggests this may be a read error. This sequence joins TRBV7-9 and TRBJ1-4; D ambiguous. Germline CDR1 SEHNR, CDR2 FQNEAQ (reference sequence). V was shortened by 5 bases and J by 3 bases, with 16 bases between the two germline ends. The CDR3 is made up of 16 amino acids. The CDR3 spells CASSPGLGGANEKLFF. The CDR3 coding sequence is TGTGCCAGCAGCCCCGGTCTCGGAGGAGCTAATGAAAAACTGTTTTTT.

In regard to this clonotype: The junction departs from germline at one end; a sequencing error may be responsible. This chain links TRBV6-2 or TRBV6-3 with TRBJ2-1, with 8 nucleotides matching TRBD2. Germline loops: CDR1 MNHEY, CDR2 SVGEGT. The CDR3 runs to 13 residues. CDR3 in amino acids: CASSPGLASEHFF. DNA of the CDR3: TGTGCCAGCAGCCCTGGACTAGCCAGTGAGCATTTCTTC.

The genes are TRBV2 and TRBJ2-7, with D perhaps assigned TRBD1 or TRBD2 (5 bases each). V lost 6 bases and J 2 bases, leaving 17 bases between the germline ends. CDR1 and CDR2 (germline): SNHLY, FYNNEI. The CDR3 has 15 residues. In DNA, the CDR3 is TGTGCCAGCAGCTATTCCCCCGGGGCAACCTACGAGCAGTACTTC. As protein: CASSYSPGATYEQYF.

A note on this clonotype: This sequence may be a read error, since a much larger clone differs from it by one base. The CDR3 end shows no conserved phenylalanine or tryptophan, and so a read error is likely. The CDR3 region has the DNA TGTGCCAGCAGCTGGGAGGGAGGAACAGATACGCAGTATTCT. Residues: CASSWEGGTDTQYS. The genes are TRBV7-8 and TRBJ2-3; 7 bases line up with TRBD2. The CDR3 sequence is 14 residues long. The junction had 4 bases not matched to a gene; V was cut back by 4 bases and J by 3 bases. In germline, CDR1 is SGHVS, CDR2 FQNEAQ.

Ten or more counts support this clonotype. The rearrangement joins TRBV4-3 to TRBJ2-5, with TRBD2 matching 8 bases. This CDR3 contains 15 residues. CDR1 is LGHNA, CDR2 YSLEER, per germline. V lost 0 bases to trimming and J lost 6 bases; unmatched junction nucleotides: 6. In DNA form, the CDR3 reads TGCGCCAGCAGCCAAGACGTAGCGGGGAGGCAGACCCAGTACTTC. It translates to CASSQDVAGRQTQYF.

This clonotype was counted ten times or more. V usage is TRBV7-6 and J usage is TRBJ2-6; D is unresolved. There are 13 residues in the CDR3. Trimming left V 8 bases short and J 0 bases short, with 5 bases between. The V gene's germline CDR1 is SGHVS and CDR2 FNYEAQ. DNA for the CDR3: TGTGCCAGCGGGCCCTCTGGGGCCAACGTCCTGACTTTC. Its protein product is CASGPSGANVLTF.

This clonotype came up many times. This chain joins TRBV20-1 and TRBJ1-5, with a tentative D call TRBD1 (5 bases). This CDR3 is built from 15 residues. V dropped 0 bases and J dropped 3 bases, with 12 bases sitting between them. Germline V gene data show CDR1 as DFQATT and CDR2 as SNEGSKA (reference sequence). CDR3: CSARDSSGHNQPQHF. The CDR3 region has the DNA TGCAGTGCTAGAGATTCCTCGGGGCACAATCAGCCCCAGCATTTT.

The chain couples TRBV7-2 to TRBJ2-1; 7 bases map to TRBD2. CDR1 is SGHTA, CDR2 FQGNSA, per germline. V lost 2 bases and J lost 4; bases outside the gene matches: 5. This CDR3 is built from 15 residues. The CDR3 DNA reads TGTGCCAGCAGCTTAATTCTAGCGGAATACAATGAGCAGTTCTTC. It is translated as CASSLILAEYNEQFF.

The J gene is TRBJ1-6, the V gene TRBV7-9; D perhaps matches TRBD1 (5 bases). The CDR3 sequence is 14 residues long. Trimming cost V 5 bases and J 6 bases, with 11 bases left between them. CDR1 SEHNR and CDR2 FQNEAQ come from the germline V gene (reference sequence). This CDR3 reads CASSQDSFNSPLHF. The DNA for the CDR3 is TGTGCCAGCAGCCAAGACAGTTTTAATTCACCCCTCCACTTT.

Regarding this clonotype: This may be a read error, as it is one base from a much larger clone. The chain has TRBV5-1 and TRBJ2-2; 9 nucleotides align to TRBD1. Germline CDR1 reads SGHRS; CDR2 reads YFSETQ. This CDR3 region has 16 residues. This CDR3 reads CASSAESTGGTGELLF. The CDR3 bases are TGCGCCAGCAGCGCAGAGAGCACAGGGGGCACCGGGGAGCTGCTTTTT.

About this clonotype itself: The junction shows a germline mismatch at one end, possibly a read error. The V gene is TRBV20-1, the J gene TRBJ2-7, with TRBD1 as a possible D gene (7 bases). The CDR3 has 14 residues. Germline CDR1 is DFQATT and CDR2 is SNEGSKA (reference sequence). The CDR3 DNA reads as TGCGGTGCGCGGGACAGTTTAGAGGGCTACGAGCAGTACTTC. It specifies CGARDSLEGYEQYF.

The chain joins TRBV15 to TRBJ1-1; D might be TRBD1 (6 bases). The CDR3 is 17 amino acids. Germline V gives CDR1 LNHNV, CDR2 YYDKDF (reference sequence). Trimming stripped 3 bases from V and 4 bases from J, with 21 bases between. The CDR3 sequence: CATSSGAQGGFSTEAFF. In DNA form, the CDR3 reads TGTGCCACCAGCAGCGGTGCCCAAGGGGGTTTCAGCACTGAAGCTTTCTTT.

This clonotype was counted many times. This sequence may be a read error, since a much larger clone differs from it by one base. The CDR3 sequence: CASSSYYEQYF. In DNA, the CDR3 is TGTGCCAGCAGTTCCTACTACGAGCAGTACTTC. The chain has TRBV12-3 or TRBV12-4 and TRBJ2-7; unclear D gene. There are 11 residues in the CDR3. The V and J ends lost 4 bases and 3 bases respectively, with 4 bases between them.

This clonotype has at least ten counts. J is TRBJ2-7 and V is TRBV5-1; the D gene is possibly TRBD2 (5 bases). The CDR3 covers 15 residues. Germline V CDR1 and CDR2: SGHRS, YFSETQ. Trimming stripped 0 bases from V and 3 bases from J, with 13 bases between. CDR3 in DNA: TGCGCCAGCAGCTTGGATTCTAGCTCCGACTACGAGCAGTACTTC. Amino acids: CASSLDSSSDYEQYF. The entire variable domain, with the rest obtained from reference TRBV5-1 and TRBJ2-7, is as follows: KAGVTQTPRYLIKTRGQQVTLSCSPISGHRSVSWYQQTPGQGLQFLFEYFSETQRNKGNFPGRFSGRQFSNSRSEMNVSTLELGDSALYLCASSLDSSSDYEQYFGPGTRLTVT.

This clonotype was counted between two and nine times. The chain links TRBV6-5 to TRBJ2-1; D is possibly TRBD2 (6 bases). V gave up 2 bases and J gave up 0 bases, with 14 bases separating them. Germline CDR1 reads MNHEY; CDR2 reads SVGAGI. This CDR3 region has 17 residues. This CDR3 reads CASSYSRAGSSYNEQFF. The CDR3 DNA follows: TGTGCCAGCAGTTACAGTAGGGCGGGGAGCTCCTACAATGAGCAGTTCTTC.

This clonotype appeared many times. The rearrangement links TRBV7-9 to TRBJ2-3; 8 nucleotides line up with TRBD2. V gave up 4 bases and J gave up 1 base; unmatched junction bases: 10. This CDR3 has 17 amino acids. CDR1 and CDR2 from the germline V gene are SEHNR and FQNEAQ (reference sequence). CDR3 residues: CASSSATGGGRTDTQYF. CDR3 in DNA: TGTGCCAGCAGCTCAGCAACGGGGGGGGGCCGCACAGATACGCAGTATTTT.

This clonotype was recorded only once. Since a much larger clone is just one base distant, this may be a read error. The CDR3 carries no conserved terminal phenylalanine or tryptophan, so it likely arises from a read error. V is TRBV12-3 or TRBV12-4 and J is TRBJ1-2; D call uncertain. V was pared by 6 bases and J by 5 bases, with 16 bases between. The CDR3 is made up of 14 amino acids. CDR3 in DNA: TGTGCCAGCAGCCACCGAGCCGGCGGTTATGGCTACACCTCC. Translated, it gives CASSHRAGGYGYTS.

The sample holds a few counts of this clonotype. A much larger clone is a single base away; this may be a read error. This rearrangement joins TRBV6-2 or TRBV6-3 to TRBJ2-7, with a tentative D call TRBD1 (6 bases). The CDR3 has 13 residues. V lost 4 bases, J lost 12 bases, and 19 bases lay in between. Germline V gene sequence: CDR1 MNHEY, CDR2 SVGEGT. This CDR3 is CASSSGTYRFRYF. In DNA, the CDR3 is TGTGCCAGCAGTTCCGGGACATATCGCTTCCGGTACTTC.